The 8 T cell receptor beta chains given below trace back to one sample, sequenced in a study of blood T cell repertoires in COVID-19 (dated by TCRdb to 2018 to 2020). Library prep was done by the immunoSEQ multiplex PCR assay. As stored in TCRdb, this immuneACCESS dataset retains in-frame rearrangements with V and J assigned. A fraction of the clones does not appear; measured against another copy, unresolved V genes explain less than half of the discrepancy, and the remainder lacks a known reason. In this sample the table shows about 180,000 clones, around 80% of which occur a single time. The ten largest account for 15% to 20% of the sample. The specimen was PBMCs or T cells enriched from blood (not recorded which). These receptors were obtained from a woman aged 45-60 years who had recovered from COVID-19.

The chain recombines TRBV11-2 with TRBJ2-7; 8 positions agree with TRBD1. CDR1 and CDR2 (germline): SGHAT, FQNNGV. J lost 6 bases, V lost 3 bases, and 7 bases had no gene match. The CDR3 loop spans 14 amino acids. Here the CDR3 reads CASSLDAQGGEQYF. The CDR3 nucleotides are TGTGCCAGCAGCTTGGACGCACAGGGGGGCGAGCAGTACTTC. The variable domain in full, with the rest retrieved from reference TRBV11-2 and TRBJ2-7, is EAGVAQSPRYKIIEKRQSVAFWCNPISGHATLYWYQQILGQGPKLLIQFQNNGVVDDSQLPKDRFSAERLKGVDSTLKIQPAKLEDSAVYLCASSLDAQGGEQYFGPGTRLTVT.

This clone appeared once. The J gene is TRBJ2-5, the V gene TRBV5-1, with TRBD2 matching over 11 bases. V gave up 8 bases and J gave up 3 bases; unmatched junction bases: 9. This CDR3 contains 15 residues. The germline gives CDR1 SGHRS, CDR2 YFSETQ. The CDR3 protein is CASRLAGNLEETQYF. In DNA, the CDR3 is TGCGCCAGTAGACTAGCGGGAAATCTCGAAGAGACCCAGTACTTC.

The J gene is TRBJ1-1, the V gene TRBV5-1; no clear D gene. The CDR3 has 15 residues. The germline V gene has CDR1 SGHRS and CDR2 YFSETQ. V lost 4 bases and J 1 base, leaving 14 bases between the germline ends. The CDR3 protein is CASSPPGSRNTEAFF. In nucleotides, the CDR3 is TGCGCCAGCAGCCCTCCCGGGTCGAGGAACACTGAAGCTTTCTTT.

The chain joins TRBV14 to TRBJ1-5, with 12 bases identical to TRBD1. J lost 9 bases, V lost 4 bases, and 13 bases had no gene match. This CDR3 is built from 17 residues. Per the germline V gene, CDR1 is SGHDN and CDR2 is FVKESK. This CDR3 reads CASSRRHFWDRGRPQHF. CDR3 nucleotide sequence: TGTGCCAGCAGCCGAAGACATTTTTGGGACAGGGGGCGGCCCCAGCATTTT.

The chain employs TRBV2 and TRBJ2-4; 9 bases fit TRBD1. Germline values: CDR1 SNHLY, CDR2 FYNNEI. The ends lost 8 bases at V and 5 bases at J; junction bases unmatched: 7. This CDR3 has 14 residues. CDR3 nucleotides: TGTGCCAGCGGGAAAGACAGGGGGGAAAACATTCAGTACTTC. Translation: CASGKDRGENIQYF.

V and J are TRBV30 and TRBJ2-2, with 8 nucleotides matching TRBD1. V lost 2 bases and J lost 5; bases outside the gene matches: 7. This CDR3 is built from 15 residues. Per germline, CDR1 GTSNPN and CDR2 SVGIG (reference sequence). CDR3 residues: CAWSRKGQGTGELFF. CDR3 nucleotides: TGTGCCTGGAGTAGAAAAGGACAGGGAACCGGGGAGCTGTTTTTT. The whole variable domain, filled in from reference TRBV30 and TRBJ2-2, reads SQTIHQWPATLVQPVGSPLSLECTVEGTSNPNLYWYRQAAGRGLQLLFYSVGIGQISSEVPQNLSASRPQDRQFILSSKKLLLSDSGFYLCAWSRKGQGTGELFFGEGSRLTVL.

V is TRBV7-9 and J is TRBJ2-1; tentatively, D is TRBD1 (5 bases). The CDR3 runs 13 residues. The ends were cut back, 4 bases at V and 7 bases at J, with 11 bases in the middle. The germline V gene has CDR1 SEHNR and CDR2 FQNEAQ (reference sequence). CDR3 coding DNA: TGTGCCAGCAGCTCCTTGACAGATAATGAGCAGTTCTTC. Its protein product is CASSSLTDNEQFF. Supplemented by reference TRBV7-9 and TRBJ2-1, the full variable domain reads DTGVSQNPRHKITKRGQNVTFRCDPISEHNRLYWYRQTLGQGPEFLTYFQNEAQLEKSRLLSDRFSAERPKGSFSTLEIQRTEQGDSAMYLCASSSLTDNEQFFGPGTRLTVL.

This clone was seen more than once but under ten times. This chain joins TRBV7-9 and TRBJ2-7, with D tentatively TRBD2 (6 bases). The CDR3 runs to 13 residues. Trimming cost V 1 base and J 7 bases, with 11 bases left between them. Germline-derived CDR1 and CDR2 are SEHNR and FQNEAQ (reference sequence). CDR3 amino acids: CASSLVGGREQYF. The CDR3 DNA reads TGTGCCAGCAGCTTAGTCGGAGGGCGGGAGCAGTACTTC. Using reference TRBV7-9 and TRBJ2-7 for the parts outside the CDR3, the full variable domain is DTGVSQNPRHKITKRGQNVTFRCDPISEHNRLYWYRQTLGQGPEFLTYFQNEAQLEKSRLLSDRFSAERPKGSFSTLEIQRTEQGDSAMYLCASSLVGGREQYFGPGTRLTVT.